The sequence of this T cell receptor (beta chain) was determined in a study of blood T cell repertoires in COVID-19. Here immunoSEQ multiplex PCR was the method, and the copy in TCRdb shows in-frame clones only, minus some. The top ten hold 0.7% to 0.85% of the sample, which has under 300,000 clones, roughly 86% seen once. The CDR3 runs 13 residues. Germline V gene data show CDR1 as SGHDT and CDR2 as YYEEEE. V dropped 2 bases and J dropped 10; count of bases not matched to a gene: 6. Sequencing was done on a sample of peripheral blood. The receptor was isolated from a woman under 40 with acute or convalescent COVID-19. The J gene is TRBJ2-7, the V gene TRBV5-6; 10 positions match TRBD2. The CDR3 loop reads CASSFLAGGIQYF. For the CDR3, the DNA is TGTGCCAGCAGCTTCTTAGCGGGAGGCATCCAGTACTTC.